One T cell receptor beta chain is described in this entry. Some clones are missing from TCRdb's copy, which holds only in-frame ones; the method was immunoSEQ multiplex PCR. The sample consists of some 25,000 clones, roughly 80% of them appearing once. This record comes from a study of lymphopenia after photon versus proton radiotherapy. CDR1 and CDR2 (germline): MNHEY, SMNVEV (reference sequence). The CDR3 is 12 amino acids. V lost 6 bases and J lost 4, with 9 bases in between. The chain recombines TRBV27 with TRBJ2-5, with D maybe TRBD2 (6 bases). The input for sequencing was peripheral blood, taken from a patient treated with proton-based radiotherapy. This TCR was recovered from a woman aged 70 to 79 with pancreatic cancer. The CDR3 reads CASRTSGETQYF. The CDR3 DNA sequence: TGTGCCAGCAGGACTAGTGGAGAGACCCAGTACTTC.